One sample yielded the 7 T cell receptor beta chains listed below, sequenced in a study of T cell repertoires in cytomegalovirus infection. TCRdb re-called the reads through MiXCR, storing one row per CDR3 protein. Of fewer than 550,000 distinct CDR3 sequences in the sample, 15% to 20% were seen once. The sequenced material came from CD8+ T cells from PBMCs. These TCRs come from a human donor in good health (CMV status not recorded). Some clones in this sample may be carry-over from other donors' samples.

In this sample, this clonotype turned up once. A read error may be the cause here, since a much bigger clone is one base away. The chain is built from TRBV12-3 or TRBV12-4 and TRBJ2-1; 10 bases fit TRBD2. This CDR3 has 15 residues. Here the CDR3 DNA reads TGTGCCAGAAGTTTGGCTAGCGGGGGACATAGAGAGCAGTTCTTC. This sequence encodes CARSLASGGHREQFF.

Concerning this clonotype: One end of the junction is discordant with germline, which a read error may explain. The gene calls are TRBV9 and TRBJ2-1; TRBD1 aligns across 10 bases. Per germline, CDR1 SGDLS and CDR2 YYNGEE. The CDR3 has 15 amino acids. The CDR3 coding sequence is TGTGCCAACAGCGGGGGACAGGGGAGGAACAATGAGCAGTTCTTC. Translating it yields CANSGGQGRNNEQFF.

This clonotype was counted many times. The gene calls are TRBV11-2 and TRBJ2-5, with 7 nucleotides matching TRBD1. The CDR3 runs 14 residues. The V gene's germline CDR1 is SGHAT and CDR2 FQNNGV. With 3 bases clipped from V and 2 bases from J, the junction kept 3 bases outside the gene matches. DNA for the CDR3: TGTGCCAGCAGCTTTGGGACAGAGCAAGAGACCCAGTACTTC. The encoded protein is CASSFGTEQETQYF. The full variable domain, rest sourced from reference TRBV11-2 and TRBJ2-5, is EAGVAQSPRYKIIEKRQSVAFWCNPISGHATLYWYQQILGQGPKLLIQFQNNGVVDDSQLPKDRFSAERLKGVDSTLKIQPAKLEDSAVYLCASSFGTEQETQYFGPGTRLLVL.

This clonotype has at least ten counts. The chain combines TRBV6-1 with TRBJ2-5; 9 positions match TRBD1. The CDR3 totals 17 residues. Germline V gives CDR1 MNHNS, CDR2 SASEGT. J gave up 5 bases and V 6 bases, and 16 bases lay outside the gene matches. The CDR3 nucleotides read TGTGCCAGCAGACCCCGCCCGGGACAGGGAGTGGTGGAGACCCAGTACTTC. The encoded protein is CASRPRPGQGVVETQYF.

This clonotype was detected ten times or more. CDR3 residues: CASSFTSGGNEQFF. The CDR3 nucleotides read TGTGCCAGCAGCTTCACCAGTGGGGGCAATGAGCAGTTCTTC. The V call is TRBV11-2, the J call TRBJ2-1; D is perhaps TRBD1 or TRBD2 (5 bases each). CDR1 is SGHAT and CDR2 is FQNNGV in the germline V gene. Trimming cost V 3 bases and J 6 bases, with 12 bases left between them. The CDR3 is 14 residues long.

This clonotype came up many times. V is TRBV12-3 or TRBV12-4 and J is TRBJ2-2; 10 bases match TRBD2. V lost 8 bases, J lost 0 bases, and 9 bases stayed unmatched. The CDR3 consists of 17 residues. The CDR3 reads CASGPLAGGTNTGELFF. The CDR3 DNA reads TGTGCCAGCGGTCCGTTAGCGGGAGGTACGAACACCGGGGAGCTGTTTTTT.

There are a few counts of this clonotype. The chain employs TRBV7-9 and TRBJ2-2; TRBD2 is a possible D gene (5 bases). Germline assignment: CDR1 SEHNR and CDR2 FQNEAQ (reference sequence). V gave up 5 bases and J gave up 7 bases, with 8 bases separating them. CDR3 length equals 12 residues. The DNA for the CDR3 is TGTGCCAGCAGCACCCGGGACGGGGAGCTGTTTTTT. It yields the protein CASSTRDGELFF.